The next 2 T cell receptor beta chains were all read from a single sample in a study of beta chain features in type 1 diabetes (dated by TCRdb to the late 2010s). Paper-wide results and their limitations: In all four CD4+ subsets, TCRB CDR3 length was moderately but significantly shorter in type 1 diabetes patients.

The method behind the library was the immunoSEQ multiplex PCR assay. The entire isolated RNA was reverse transcribed using the High Capacity cDNA Reverse Transcription Kit, and thus expressed TCRB transcripts were sequenced. Sourced from immuneACCESS, this table was stored by TCRdb with only in-frame sequences that have V and J called. A share of the clones is absent; for the studies checked, an unresolved V gene accounts for under half, and the remainder has no known explanation. This sample lists about 150,000 clones; roughly an eighth were detected once. Approximately 1.3% of the sample is in the top ten clones. These receptors have no identified antigens. The sample consisted of central memory CD4+ T cells from blood. The receptors were gathered from a man between 18 and 29 years old with type 1 diabetes.

The chain combines TRBV27 with TRBJ2-5; either TRBD1 or TRBD2 may supply D (5 bases each). Germline CDR1 MNHEY, CDR2 SMNVEV (reference sequence). This CDR3 has 15 amino acids. Deletions cut 2 bases from V and 4 bases from J, with 14 bases between. This CDR3 reads CASSLGGRQRETQYF. The CDR3 DNA follows: TGTGCCAGCAGTTTAGGTGGGAGACAGAGAGAGACCCAGTACTTC.

The chain couples TRBV4-1 to TRBJ1-2; D is perhaps TRBD1 (5 bases). CDR1 MGHRA and CDR2 YSYEKL come from the germline V gene. Trimming shortened V by 2 bases and J by 4 bases, and 11 bases separated the two germline ends. This CDR3 has 14 amino acids. Here the CDR3 DNA reads TGCGCCAGCAGCCAACCTCAGGGCACCTATGGCTACACCTTC. This encodes CASSQPQGTYGYTF.